This T cell receptor beta chain stems from a study of blood T cell repertoires in COVID-19. Original handling: Amplification with reference gene primers provided the estimates of nucleated cell counts. Profiling relied on immunoSEQ multiplex PCR, and the TCRdb table lists in-frame clones only, not all of them. That table gives V, J and clone size, and the DNA gave D and trimming. The table includes about 400,000 clones, approximately 88% detected once. Germline CDR1 is LNHNV and CDR2 is YYDKDF (reference sequence). The trim removed 0 bases at V and 6 bases at J, leaving 11 bases unmatched. The length of the CDR3 is 17 residues.

The source material was peripheral blood. This chain links TRBV15 with TRBJ1-5; 7 nucleotides match TRBD1. The clonotype was recovered from a middle-aged man with acute or convalescent COVID-19. The DNA for the CDR3 is TGTGCCACCAGCAGAGACAGACAACAGGGGTTCTCTCAGCCCCAGCATTTT. Protein sequence: CATSRDRQQGFSQPQHF.